These 31 T cell receptor beta chains were sequenced from one sample in a study of early T cells in non-severe SARS-CoV-2 infection. TCRdb ran MiXCR on the 5' RACE reads and lists one entry per CDR3 protein. The table shows roughly 120,000 distinct CDR3 sequences, with 14% to 15% occurring only once. Sequencing was performed on whole blood. Receptor source: an adult who was a healthcare worker with PCR-confirmed SARS-CoV-2 infection or an uninfected control (not recorded which).

This chain uses TRBV7-8 with TRBJ1-5; maybe TRBD1 (5 bases). The germline V gene encodes CDR1 SGHVS and CDR2 FQNEAQ. CDR3 length: 14 amino acids. The V end was cut by 4 bases, the J end by 5 bases, with 12 bases between. The CDR3 region has the DNA TGTGCCAGCAGCTCCGTCTTAGGGGATCAGCCCCAGCATTTT. It is translated as CASSSVLGDQPQHF.

This clonotype was detected only a few times. The rearrangement joins TRBV18 to TRBJ2-1; 8 nucleotides line up with TRBD2. Trimming at V came to 4 bases and at J to 0 bases, leaving 8 bases not matched to a gene. CDR1 and CDR2 (germline): KGHSH, LQKENI. The CDR3 has 17 amino acids. CDR3 bases: TGTGCCAGCTCACTACTTCGCGGGGGGCGCTCCTACAATGAGCAGTTCTTC. It codes for CASSLLRGGRSYNEQFF.

This chain joins TRBV19 and TRBJ1-4; D not resolved. CDR1 LNHDA and CDR2 SQIVND come from the germline V gene (reference sequence). V gave up 3 bases and J gave up 7 bases, with 9 bases separating them. The CDR3 is made up of 13 amino acids. CDR3 sequence reads: CASSIGAREKLFF. In DNA form, the CDR3 reads TGTGCCAGTAGTATCGGAGCCCGTGAAAAACTGTTTTTT.

This chain's CDR3 is CASRRPGTGPGELFF. The CDR3 region has the DNA TGTGCCAGTAGACGTCCCGGGACAGGTCCCGGGGAGCTGTTTTTT. V and J are TRBV19 and TRBJ2-2, with 8 bases fitting TRBD1. The length of the CDR3 is 15 residues. CDR1 and CDR2 (germline): LNHDA, SQIVND (reference sequence). Trimming at V came to 6 bases and at J to 6 bases, leaving 9 bases not matched to a gene.

This clonotype was found a few times. This chain uses TRBV2 with TRBJ2-7, with D perhaps matching TRBD1 or TRBD2 (5 bases each). The CDR3 has 13 amino acids. Germline V CDR1 and CDR2: SNHLY, FYNNEI. With 6 bases removed from V and 1 base from J, the gap between germline ends came to 10 bases. The CDR3 nucleotides read TGTGCCAGCAGGCCGAGGGGATCCTACGAGCAGTACTTC. This gives the protein CASRPRGSYEQYF.

The rearrangement links TRBV5-1 to TRBJ1-1; D gene unclear. With 4 bases removed from V and 0 bases from J, the gap between germline ends came to 7 bases. Germline V CDR1 and CDR2: SGHRS, YFSETQ. This CDR3 region has 13 residues. CDR3 in DNA: TGCGCCAGCAGCGCCATGTTGAACACTGAAGCTTTCTTT. This gives the protein CASSAMLNTEAFF.

The chain recombines TRBV2 with TRBJ2-2, with a tentative D call TRBD2 (6 bases). Germline CDR1 and CDR2: SNHLY and FYNNEI. Trimming shortened V by 8 bases and J by 2 bases, and 15 bases separated the two germline ends. The CDR3 sequence is 15 residues long. CDR3 loop: CASPWLARNTGELFF. The CDR3 DNA reads as TGTGCCAGCCCCTGGCTAGCGAGAAACACCGGGGAGCTGTTTTTT. The full variable domain, its missing parts supplied by reference TRBV2 and TRBJ2-2, is EPEVTQTPSHQVTQMGQEVILRCVPISNHLYFYWYRQILGQKVEFLVSFYNNEISEKSEIFDDQFSVERPDGSNFTLKIRSTKLEDSAMYFCASPWLARNTGELFFGEGSRLTVL.

V and J are TRBV2 and TRBJ2-7; 7 positions agree with TRBD1. The J segment lost 5 bases and the V segment lost 10 bases, leaving 11 bases of the junction unmatched. This CDR3 contains 13 residues. The germline V gene has CDR1 SNHLY and CDR2 FYNNEI. The CDR3 nucleotides are TGTGCCACCGAGGTAGACAGGGACCACGAGCAGTACTTC. Translated, it gives CATEVDRDHEQYF.

This clonotype was detected only a few times. This chain uses TRBV6-2 or TRBV6-3 with TRBJ2-7; no reliable D call. V was shortened by 4 bases and J by 5 bases, with 21 bases between the two germline ends. The V gene's germline CDR1 is MNHEY and CDR2 SVGEGT. The CDR3 runs to 16 residues. The CDR3 protein is CASSLPSGVGADEQYF. The CDR3 bases are TGTGCCAGCAGTTTACCCTCGGGCGTTGGTGCTGACGAGCAGTACTTC.

The chain is built from TRBV18 and TRBJ1-2, with 8 bases that match TRBD1. Germline values: CDR1 KGHSH, CDR2 LQKENI. V was pared by 3 bases and J by 3 bases, with 0 bases of the junction left unmatched. CDR3 size: 13 residues. The CDR3 nucleotides read TGTGCCAGCTCACCGACAGGGGACTATGGCTACACCTTC. Translated, it gives CASSPTGDYGYTF.

This clonotype was detected only a few times. The chain recombines TRBV5-1 with TRBJ1-4; D remains unclear. The length of the CDR3 is 16 residues. Trimming took off 3 bases at V and 5 bases at J, with 17 bases between the two ends. The germline gives CDR1 SGHRS, CDR2 YFSETQ. The CDR3 here is CASSYDLQNPNEKLFF. In nucleotides, the CDR3 is TGCGCCAGCAGCTACGACCTTCAGAACCCCAATGAAAAACTGTTTTTT.

The gene calls are TRBV5-1 and TRBJ1-4; possibly TRBD1 for D (5 bases). Germline V gene sequence: CDR1 SGHRS, CDR2 YFSETQ. The V end was cut by 2 bases, the J end by 5 bases, with 10 bases between. The length of the CDR3 is 14 residues. CDR3 sequence: CASSFGGENEKLFF. The DNA for the CDR3 is TGCGCCAGCAGCTTTGGAGGGGAGAATGAAAAACTGTTTTTT.

The chain uses TRBV5-1 and TRBJ1-4; 10 bases match TRBD1. Trimming at V came to 4 bases and at J to 8 bases, leaving 5 bases not matched to a gene. The germline V gene has CDR1 SGHRS and CDR2 YFSETQ. The CDR3 runs 14 residues. Here the CDR3 reads CASSPGQGQEKLFF. The CDR3 DNA is TGCGCCAGCAGCCCGGGACAGGGGCAAGAAAAACTGTTTTTT.

This chain uses TRBV5-1 with TRBJ2-7, with D tentatively TRBD1 or TRBD2 (5 bases each). Trimming removed 4 bases from V and 4 bases from J, with 15 bases in between. The CDR3 contains 14 residues. Germline-derived CDR1 and CDR2 are SGHRS and YFSETQ. The CDR3 spells CASSAFDGTYEQYF. As DNA, the CDR3 is TGCGCCAGCAGCGCATTTGACGGGACGTACGAGCAGTACTTC.

The chain carries TRBV5-4 and TRBJ2-2, with a tentative D call TRBD2 (6 bases). Trimming removed 5 bases at V and 3 bases at J, with 14 bases between. Germline V CDR1 and CDR2: SGHNT, YYREEE (reference sequence). This CDR3 is built from 15 residues. CDR3 in amino acids: CASSDETRHTGELFF. The CDR3, as DNA: TGTGCCAGCAGTGACGAGACTAGACACACCGGGGAGCTGTTTTTT.

This clonotype was detected only a few times. The V and J genes are TRBV20-1 and TRBJ2-5; weak D call: TRBD1 (7 bases). The CDR3 sequence is 16 residues long. The V gene's germline CDR1 is DFQATT and CDR2 SNEGSKA (reference sequence). Trimming cost V 5 bases and J 1 base, with 20 bases left between them. CDR3 in DNA: TGCAGTGCTTATACCGGGGGACAGCTGCTCCAAGAGACCCAGTACTTC. It yields the protein CSAYTGGQLLQETQYF.

The chain couples TRBV20-1 to TRBJ2-3; 9 nucleotides agree with TRBD1. Looked up from germline, CDR1 is DFQATT and CDR2 is SNEGSKA (reference sequence). The CDR3 loop spans 17 amino acids. The ends lost 2 bases at V and 3 bases at J; junction bases unmatched: 12. The CDR3 bases are TGCAGTGCTAGACCCCGGGACAGGGCCGTTGGGACAGATACGCAGTATTTT. Its translation: CSARPRDRAVGTDTQYF.

There are a few counts of this clonotype. The chain couples TRBV18 to TRBJ2-2, with TRBD1 matching over 9 bases. Germline CDR1 KGHSH, CDR2 LQKENI. CDR3 length: 18 amino acids. Trimming at V came to 0 bases and at J to 4 bases, leaving 9 bases not matched to a gene. CDR3 in DNA: TGTGCCAGCTCACCACCCGGGACAGGGATAAGTTTCACCGGGGAGCTGTTTTTT. Translated: CASSPPGTGISFTGELFF.

The chain combines TRBV2 with TRBJ1-1; no firm D call. The CDR3 has 10 residues. V was clipped by 11 bases and J by 5 bases, with 9 bases between them. The germline V gene encodes CDR1 SNHLY and CDR2 FYNNEI. CDR3 region: CALAWTEAFF. In nucleotides, the CDR3 is TGTGCCCTAGCATGGACTGAAGCTTTCTTT.

V and J are TRBV9 and TRBJ2-7; D is undetermined. Trimming shortened V by 0 bases and J by 2 bases, and 9 bases separated the two germline ends. The CDR3 has 14 amino acids. Germline CDR1 and CDR2: SGDLS and YYNGEE. CDR3 nucleotide sequence: TGTGCCAGCAGCGTAGATCCGCGGACCTACGAGCAGTACTTC. It is translated as CASSVDPRTYEQYF.

This clonotype was observed a few times. J is TRBJ1-5 and V is TRBV4-2; unclear D gene. This CDR3 has 14 amino acids. Germline V gene lookup returns CDR1 LGHNA and CDR2 YNFKEQ. With 3 bases removed from V and 1 base from J, the gap between germline ends came to 7 bases. The CDR3 reads CASSQSSSNQPQHF. The CDR3 DNA is TGTGCCAGCAGCCAGAGTTCCAGCAATCAGCCCCAGCATTTT.

A few counts support this clonotype. V gene TRBV20-1 combines with J gene TRBJ1-5, with D tentatively TRBD1 (6 bases). With 4 bases removed from V and 6 bases from J, the gap between germline ends came to 10 bases. Germline lookup yields CDR1 DFQATT and CDR2 SNEGSKA (reference sequence). The CDR3 is 12 residues long. The CDR3 reads CSAKQGGQPQHF. CDR3 nucleotide sequence: TGCAGTGCTAAACAGGGTGGTCAGCCCCAGCATTTT.

This clonotype was detected a few times. The chain uses TRBV7-9 and TRBJ2-1, with D hard to call. V was clipped by 5 bases and J by 8 bases, with 13 bases between them. Germline V gene data show CDR1 as SEHNR and CDR2 as FQNEAQ (reference sequence). There are 13 residues in the CDR3. CDR3 coding DNA: TGTGCCAGCAGCCTAGATCTAAGCCATGAGCAGTTCTTC. The encoded protein is CASSLDLSHEQFF.

This clonotype was observed a handful of times. V and J are TRBV7-2 and TRBJ1-5; TRBD1 might be the D (5 bases). The ends were cut back, 1 base at V and 7 bases at J, with 23 bases in the middle. Germline V lookup: CDR1 SGHTA, CDR2 FQGNSA. CDR3 length equals 18 residues. The CDR3: CASSLVVGDHRIRQPQHF. CDR3 bases: TGTGCCAGCAGCTTAGTTGTAGGGGATCATAGAATCAGGCAGCCCCAGCATTTT.

The chain joins TRBV9 to TRBJ2-5; 7 bases fit TRBD2. The germline V gene encodes CDR1 SGDLS and CDR2 YYNGEE. V lost 2 bases and J lost 1; bases outside the gene matches: 5. This CDR3 region has 15 residues. The CDR3 region is CASSVLSGPQETQYF. The CDR3 DNA reads as TGTGCCAGCAGCGTGCTTAGCGGGCCCCAAGAGACCCAGTACTTC. Combining the CDR3 with reference TRBV9 and TRBJ2-5 gives the whole variable domain DSGVTQTPKHLITATGQRVTLRCSPRSGDLSVYWYQQSLDQGLQFLIQYYNGEERAKGNILERFSAQQFPDLHSELNLSSLELGDSALYFCASSVLSGPQETQYFGPGTRLLVL.

This clonotype was counted ten times or more. V usage is TRBV7-9 and J usage is TRBJ2-1; no reliable D call. V was pared by 3 bases and J by 6 bases, with 15 bases between. The CDR3 extends over 15 amino acids. Germline CDR1 reads SEHNR; CDR2 reads FQNEAQ (reference sequence). This CDR3 reads CASSFTPTPSNEQFF. CDR3 coding DNA: TGTGCCAGCAGCTTTACCCCAACGCCCAGCAATGAGCAGTTCTTC.

There are a few counts of this clonotype. The V and J genes are TRBV19 and TRBJ2-6; D ambiguous. The V and J ends lost 5 bases and 1 base respectively, with 12 bases between them. CDR3 size: 16 residues. The V gene's germline CDR1 is LNHDA and CDR2 SQIVND (reference sequence). The CDR3 loop reads CASSSGRSSGANVLTF. CDR3 nucleotide sequence: TGTGCCAGTAGTTCCGGACGGTCTTCTGGGGCCAACGTCCTGACTTTC.

This clonotype was detected once. Germline and junction disagree at one end, which may indicate a read error. The gene calls are TRBV5-1 and TRBJ1-4; D remains unclear. Germline-derived CDR1 and CDR2 are SGHRS and YFSETQ. The CDR3 spans 17 residues. Here the CDR3 DNA reads TGCGCCAGCAGCTTGGGAGGCCACAAGGACCTCAATGAAAAACTGTCTTTT. The encoded protein is CASSLGGHKDLNEKLSF. Complete variable domain (other parts from reference TRBV5-1 and TRBJ1-4): KAGVTQTPRYLIKTRGQQVTLSCSPISGHRSVSWYQQTPGQGLQFLFEYFSETQRNKGNFPGRFSGRQFSNSRSEMNVSTLELGDSALYLCASSLGGHKDLNEKLSFGSGTQLSVL.

This rearrangement joins TRBV29-1 to TRBJ2-5; the D gene is possibly TRBD1 (5 bases). This CDR3 spans 10 amino acids. Trimming removed 4 bases from V and 7 bases from J, with 7 bases in between. Germline lookup yields CDR1 SQVTM and CDR2 ANQGSEA. For the CDR3, the DNA is TGCAGCGTTGGCAGGGCGACCCAGTACTTC. This sequence encodes CSVGRATQYF.

A few counts support this clonotype. V gene TRBV15 combines with J gene TRBJ2-5; unclear D gene. Deletions cut 0 bases from V and 5 bases from J, with 7 bases between. Germline assignment: CDR1 LNHNV and CDR2 YYDKDF (reference sequence). The CDR3 totals 13 residues. The CDR3 is CATSRDMAETQYF. CDR3 bases: TGTGCCACCAGCAGAGATATGGCGGAGACCCAGTACTTC.

This clonotype was counted a few times. V gene TRBV6-1 combines with J gene TRBJ1-3; no reliable D call. Trimming took 3 bases from V and 1 from J, leaving 10 bases between them. CDR3 length: 15 amino acids. Germline loops: CDR1 MNHNS, CDR2 SASEGT. CDR3 protein: CASSEDAASGNTIYF. The CDR3 region has the DNA TGTGCCAGCAGTGAGGACGCAGCTTCTGGAAACACCATATATTTT.